This T cell receptor beta chain was recorded in a study of regulatory T cells in long-lasting Graves disease. Study-level points and caveats: Favoring TRBV28, TRBJ1-2 and TRBJ2-5 was a feature seen in persistent disease. What was studied was peripheral blood only, and not thyroid tissue. Sharing of public clonotypes was greater in persistent patients (under 3,000) than in new patients (roughly 1,000).

The CDR3 covers 16 residues. Germline CDR1 MNHEY, CDR2 SVGAGI. V lost 4 bases and J 4 bases, leaving 20 bases between the germline ends. This clonotype was detected many times. Its specificity is unknown. Time point: persistent/refractory GD, antithyroid drugs over 5 years with positive TRAb. PBMCs provided the RNA from which the TCR library was made. For TCR beta, libraries came from iRepertoire HTBI primers and Arm-PCR of CDR3 regions. TCRdb processed the multiplex PCR reads anew with MiXCR; each CDR3 protein has one entry. The repertoire holds over 300,000 distinct CDR3 sequences, about 19% seen once, with 25% to 30% in the top ten.

This receptor was taken from a female donor with Graves disease. The sequences come from peripheral blood mononuclear cells (PBMCs), collected when the disease was refractory, from a patient treated with antithyroid drugs. This chain joins TRBV6-5 and TRBJ2-7, with a tentative D call TRBD1 (5 bases). The CDR3 nucleotides read TGTGCCAGCAGTTGGGGCGGCGGAGTGCGGTTATACGAGCAGTACTTC. As protein: CASSWGGGVRLYEQYF.